The 30 T cell receptor beta chains listed next were all sequenced from one sample in a study of identical twins. TCRdb ran MiXCR on the 5' RACE reads and lists one entry per CDR3 protein. Among approximately 220,000 distinct CDR3 sequences listed, under 10% were seen once. These data were likewise used in another study, on yellow fever vaccine responses in identical twins.

The material sequenced was memory (CD45RO+) T cells sorted from blood. These TCRs come from a woman aged 18-29 years in good health.

The chain joins TRBV7-2 to TRBJ2-5, with 8 nucleotides matching TRBD2. J gave up 4 bases and V 1 base, and 11 bases lay outside the gene matches. The V gene's germline CDR1 is SGHTA and CDR2 FQGNSA. The CDR3 is made up of 17 amino acids. This CDR3 reads CASSLGLAGGGVETQYF. The CDR3 DNA reads TGTGCCAGCAGCTTAGGATTGGCGGGGGGCGGGGTAGAGACCCAGTACTTC.

This clonotype was detected ten times or more. The chain joins TRBV20-1 to TRBJ1-4, with D maybe TRBD1 (6 bases). Germline loops: CDR1 DFQATT, CDR2 SNEGSKA (reference sequence). V was clipped by 0 bases and J by 8 bases, with 7 bases between them. This CDR3 contains 12 residues. This CDR3 reads CSARDQGEKLFF. DNA for the CDR3: TGCAGTGCTAGAGATCAGGGGGAAAAACTGTTTTTT.

This clonotype was detected ten times or more. This sequence joins TRBV4-1 and TRBJ1-6; maybe TRBD1 (5 bases). Per the germline V gene, CDR1 is MGHRA and CDR2 is YSYEKL. Trimming pared 6 bases from V and 7 bases from J, leaving 22 bases between. The CDR3 totals 17 residues. The CDR3 DNA sequence: TGCGCCAGCAGTTCTCCCGGGGCCGGCGGCCGGAATTCACCCCTCCACTTT. Its protein is CASSSPGAGGRNSPLHF.

The chain recombines TRBV27 with TRBJ2-7, with 9 nucleotides matching TRBD1. Germline V gene data show CDR1 as MNHEY and CDR2 as SMNVEV (reference sequence). Trimming removed 3 bases from V and 6 bases from J; junction bases left unmatched: 6. The CDR3 runs to 14 residues. The CDR3: CASSLTGGGSEQYF. The CDR3 nucleotides are TGTGCCAGCAGTTTGACAGGGGGGGGGAGCGAGCAGTACTTC.

This clonotype was picked up a small number of times. At one boundary the junction diverges from the germline segment, which might be a read error. The chain combines TRBV7-2 with TRBJ2-7; 8 bases map to TRBD2. CDR3 length equals 14 residues. CDR1 and CDR2 from the germline V gene are SGHTA and FQGNSA. Written as DNA, the CDR3 is TGTGCCAGCAGCGTAGCGGGAAAGATCTACGAGCAGTACTTC. Amino acid sequence: CASSVAGKIYEQYF.

This clonotype was seen ten or more times. CDR3 nucleotides: TGTGCCAGCTTACAGGGGGCTTCGCGATATGGCTACACCTTC. Amino acid sequence: CASLQGASRYGYTF. The chain combines TRBV5-6 with TRBJ1-2; 9 bases agree with TRBD1. CDR3 length equals 14 residues. V lost 7 bases to trimming and J lost 5 bases; unmatched junction nucleotides: 9. Germline V gene sequence: CDR1 SGHDT, CDR2 YYEEEE.

DNA for the CDR3: TGTGCCACCCAGAACGGACAGGGGAACACTGAAGCTTTCTTT. Residues: CATQNGQGNTEAFF. The V call is TRBV15, the J call TRBJ1-1; 8 bases line up with TRBD1. Germline loops: CDR1 LNHNV, CDR2 YYDKDF (reference sequence). The CDR3 is made up of 14 amino acids. Trimming cost V 8 bases and J 1 base; bases outside gene matches: 6.

This clonotype has just a few counts. The chain joins TRBV9 to TRBJ2-4; no definite D call. The germline CDR1 and CDR2 sequences are SGDLS and YYNGEE. The CDR3 sequence is 16 residues long. V gave up 0 bases and J gave up 4 bases, with 14 bases separating them. CDR3 coding DNA: TGTGCCAGCAGCGTAGAGAGTCATCTTGGGAAAAACATTCAGTACTTC. Its protein is CASSVESHLGKNIQYF.

The sample holds many counts of this clonotype. The chain has TRBV9 and TRBJ2-7, with a possible D match to TRBD1 (5 bases). CDR1 is SGDLS, CDR2 YYNGEE, per germline. This CDR3 is 15 amino acids long. Trimming removed 0 bases from V and 1 base from J, with 11 bases in between. CDR3 in DNA: TGTGCCAGCAGCGTAGGTATAGGGGAATCCTACGAGCAGTACTTC. This encodes CASSVGIGESYEQYF.

This clonotype was found a few times. This CDR3 reads CRDISGVTTDTQYF. The CDR3 nucleotides read TGCAGAGATATATCCGGAGTAACCACAGATACGCAGTATTTT. The chain links TRBV29-1 to TRBJ2-3; D call uncertain. The CDR3 is made up of 14 amino acids. Germline CDR1 and CDR2: SQVTM and ANQGSEA.

This clonotype was picked up many times. The rearrangement joins TRBV29-1 to TRBJ2-2, with a possible D match to TRBD2 (5 bases). V was cut by 6 bases and J by 4 bases, with 12 bases left in between. The CDR3 totals 13 residues. CDR1 and CDR2 from the germline V gene are SQVTM and ANQGSEA. The CDR3 DNA reads TGCAGCGTCGCACGGGGTCTCACCGGGGAGCTGTTTTTT. This sequence encodes CSVARGLTGELFF.

This clonotype was counted many times. The chain joins TRBV29-1 to TRBJ2-1, with 10 nucleotides matching TRBD2. This CDR3 comprises 14 residues. Germline CDR1 SQVTM, CDR2 ANQGSEA. Trimming took 6 bases from V and 4 from J; bases not matched to a gene: 6. The CDR3, as DNA: TGCAGCGTGGGCCTAGCGGGGGAATACAATGAGCAGTTCTTC. Protein product: CSVGLAGEYNEQFF.

This clonotype was counted many times. The chain joins TRBV7-2 to TRBJ2-1, with 7 bases identical to TRBD1. V lost 4 bases and J lost 2; bases outside the gene matches: 5. Germline values: CDR1 SGHTA, CDR2 FQGNSA. The CDR3 spans 15 residues. As DNA, the CDR3 is TGTGCCAGCAGCTCGGGACAGAAGACCTACAATGAGCAGTTCTTC. Translating it yields CASSSGQKTYNEQFF.

The chain combines TRBV4-2 with TRBJ2-7; D call uncertain. Trimming shortened V by 1 base and J by 1 base, and 14 bases separated the two germline ends. This CDR3 spans 16 amino acids. CDR1 is LGHNA, CDR2 YNFKEQ, per germline. This CDR3 reads CASSQGLGMESYEQYF. The CDR3 nucleotides read TGTGCCAGCAGCCAAGGCTTAGGGATGGAATCCTACGAGCAGTACTTC.

This chain uses TRBV20-1 with TRBJ2-3, with 7 bases that match TRBD2. The germline gives CDR1 DFQATT, CDR2 SNEGSKA (reference sequence). This CDR3 region has 15 residues. With 0 bases clipped from V and 5 bases from J, the junction kept 8 bases outside the gene matches. CDR3 region: CSARDRSGDEDTQYF. The CDR3 DNA sequence: TGCAGTGCTAGAGATCGAAGCGGGGATGAAGATACGCAGTATTTT.

The rearrangement links TRBV2 to TRBJ2-2; 11 positions agree with TRBD2. Trimming removed 4 bases from V and 5 bases from J; junction bases left unmatched: 9. Germline V lookup: CDR1 SNHLY, CDR2 FYNNEI. The CDR3 totals 17 residues. The CDR3 DNA reads as TGTGCCAGCAGTGCGGGACTAGCGGAAACTGGGACCGGGGAGCTGTTTTTT. It translates to CASSAGLAETGTGELFF.

This clonotype has a count of ten or more. V gene TRBV6-5 combines with J gene TRBJ2-4, with D hard to call. Germline values: CDR1 MNHEY, CDR2 SVGAGI. This CDR3 spans 15 amino acids. V was cut by 2 bases and J by 0 bases, with 8 bases left in between. The chain's CDR3 is CASSYGGVAKNIQYF. DNA for the CDR3: TGTGCCAGCAGTTACGGTGGCGTAGCCAAAAACATTCAGTACTTC.

V and J are TRBV6-4 and TRBJ2-7; a weak D match, TRBD1 (6 bases). The germline gives CDR1 MRHNA, CDR2 SNTAGT. V was pared by 4 bases and J by 5 bases, with 12 bases between. This CDR3 comprises 13 residues. The CDR3 DNA reads as TGTGCCAGCAGTGTCGAACAGGGCCACGAGCAGTACTTC. It is translated as CASSVEQGHEQYF.

The chain combines TRBV21-1 with TRBJ2-3. TRBV21-1 is an annotated pseudogene. The CDR3 totals 15 residues. The DNA for the CDR3 is TGTGCCAGCAGCAAAGCCCCCGTATGCACAGATACGCAGTATTTT. It translates to CASSKAPVCTDTQYF.

This clonotype was counted a few times. The chain links TRBV7-8 to TRBJ2-7, with a possible D match to TRBD1 (5 bases). Trimming removed 5 bases at V and 5 bases at J, with 13 bases between. Germline CDR1 and CDR2: SGHVS and FQNEAQ. CDR3 length: 13 residues. The CDR3 nucleotides are TGTGCCAGCAGCGTTAAGGGGTACAACGAGCAGTACTTC. Its protein is CASSVKGYNEQYF.

There are a few counts of this clonotype. The chain combines TRBV14 with TRBJ1-2; no clear D. Germline assignment: CDR1 SGHDN and CDR2 FVKESK. The CDR3 covers 12 residues. V dropped 4 bases and J dropped 3 bases, with 6 bases sitting between them. In DNA, the CDR3 is TGTGCCAGCAGCCGGGCTGACTATGGCTACACCTTC. It specifies CASSRADYGYTF.

The sample holds a few counts of this clonotype. This rearrangement joins TRBV28 to TRBJ2-2; TRBD1 or TRBD2 may be the D gene (5 bases each). This CDR3 region has 13 residues. Germline CDR1 MDHEN, CDR2 SYDVKM. Trimming stripped 8 bases from V and 0 bases from J, with 7 bases between. CDR3 DNA sequence: TGTGCCAGCTGGGACGCGAACACCGGGGAGCTGTTTTTT. Translated, it gives CASWDANTGELFF.

V gene TRBV16 combines with J gene TRBJ2-1, with D perhaps assigned TRBD1 or TRBD2 (5 bases each). V lost 4 bases and J 1 base, leaving 17 bases between the germline ends. Germline V gene data show CDR1 as KGHSY and CDR2 as FQNENV. The CDR3 is 17 residues long. The chain's CDR3 is CASSPKVGELSYNEQFF. The CDR3 DNA reads TGTGCCAGCAGCCCTAAGGTGGGGGAGCTTTCCTACAATGAGCAGTTCTTC.

This clonotype was recorded many times. The chain combines TRBV10-3 with TRBJ2-5; D is uncertain. From germline, CDR1 is ENHRY and CDR2 SYGVKD. The ends were cut back, 3 bases at V and 5 bases at J, with 13 bases in the middle. There are 14 residues in the CDR3. The CDR3 coding sequence is TGTGCCATCAGTGATGTAGGTCTTTGGGAGACCCAGTACTTC. Translation: CAISDVGLWETQYF.

This clonotype was recorded at least ten times. This chain connects TRBV3-1 to TRBJ2-1; no clear D gene. CDR1 and CDR2 from the germline V gene are LGHDT and YNNKEL (reference sequence). This CDR3 region has 13 residues. The V gene lost 6 bases and the J gene lost 6 bases, with 12 bases spanning the gap. CDR3 loop: CASSRFGSNEQFF. DNA of the CDR3: TGTGCCAGCAGTCGATTTGGTTCCAATGAGCAGTTCTTC.

The rearrangement links TRBV20-1 to TRBJ2-3, with 10 positions matching TRBD2. The germline V gene encodes CDR1 DFQATT and CDR2 SNEGSKA (reference sequence). This CDR3 spans 16 amino acids. Trimming took 2 bases from V and 2 from J; bases not matched to a gene: 7. The CDR3 DNA is TGCAGTGCTAGAAAAAGCGGGAGGGCCTTCACAGATACGCAGTATTTT. This sequence encodes CSARKSGRAFTDTQYF.

The chain carries TRBV7-2 and TRBJ1-1; 8 bases line up with TRBD1. Per germline, CDR1 SGHTA and CDR2 FQGNSA. The ends lost 5 bases at V and 7 bases at J; junction bases unmatched: 6. CDR3 length: 13 amino acids. CDR3 region: CASSRRTGSEAFF. DNA for the CDR3: TGTGCCAGCAGCCGCCGGACAGGGAGTGAAGCTTTCTTT.

This clonotype was counted ten times or more. The V call is TRBV6-2 or TRBV6-3, the J call TRBJ2-2, with D perhaps matching TRBD2 (6 bases). This CDR3 is 17 amino acids long. Trimming removed 3 bases at V and 1 base at J, with 15 bases between. From germline, CDR1 is MNHEY and CDR2 SVGEGT. In nucleotides, the CDR3 is TGTGCCAGCAGTTATTCAGCCGGGACTCTGAACACCGGGGAGCTGTTTTTT. Translated: CASSYSAGTLNTGELFF.

This clonotype appeared many times. The gene calls are TRBV20-1 and TRBJ2-1, with D possibly being TRBD1 (5 bases). The germline V and J ends were trimmed by 4 bases and 4 bases, with 8 bases remaining between them. This CDR3 has 12 residues. The germline V gene has CDR1 DFQATT and CDR2 SNEGSKA (reference sequence). In nucleotides, the CDR3 is TGCAGTGCTAAGACAGATTACAATGAGCAGTTCTTC. This gives the protein CSAKTDYNEQFF.

This chain joins TRBV27 and TRBJ2-7; 10 bases align to TRBD2. J lost 2 bases, V lost 3 bases, and 10 bases had no gene match. Per germline, CDR1 MNHEY and CDR2 SMNVEV (reference sequence). CDR3 length: 17 amino acids. The CDR3 spells CASSFARTSGPAYEQYF. The CDR3 nucleotides read TGTGCCAGCAGTTTTGCCCGGACTAGCGGCCCAGCCTACGAGCAGTACTTC.